This record looks at one TCR beta chain sequence and its context. Antigen specificity is unknown. Sorted naive or memory CD4+ cells met CEF peptides for approximately nine days. This entry belongs to a study of CD4 T cells in relation to SARS-CoV-2 and coronaviruses. Clones were sequenced by immunoSEQ multiplex PCR, and TCRdb holds only the in-frame ones, with some missing. Here the sample spans around 31,000 clones, roughly 82% being singletons. The CDR3 consists of 16 residues. In germline, CDR1 is SNHLY, CDR2 FYNNEI. Trimming stripped 2 bases from V and 5 bases from J, with 15 bases between. This sequence was found in an adult with COVID-19. The V gene is TRBV2, the J gene TRBJ2-2; the D gene is possibly TRBD1 (5 bases). The sequencing input was memory CD4+ T cells from PBMCs, cultured in vitro. As DNA, the CDR3 is TGTGCCAGCAGTGAATCAGGGTTTAGGAAGACCGGGGAGCTGTTTTTT. Residues: CASSESGFRKTGELFF.